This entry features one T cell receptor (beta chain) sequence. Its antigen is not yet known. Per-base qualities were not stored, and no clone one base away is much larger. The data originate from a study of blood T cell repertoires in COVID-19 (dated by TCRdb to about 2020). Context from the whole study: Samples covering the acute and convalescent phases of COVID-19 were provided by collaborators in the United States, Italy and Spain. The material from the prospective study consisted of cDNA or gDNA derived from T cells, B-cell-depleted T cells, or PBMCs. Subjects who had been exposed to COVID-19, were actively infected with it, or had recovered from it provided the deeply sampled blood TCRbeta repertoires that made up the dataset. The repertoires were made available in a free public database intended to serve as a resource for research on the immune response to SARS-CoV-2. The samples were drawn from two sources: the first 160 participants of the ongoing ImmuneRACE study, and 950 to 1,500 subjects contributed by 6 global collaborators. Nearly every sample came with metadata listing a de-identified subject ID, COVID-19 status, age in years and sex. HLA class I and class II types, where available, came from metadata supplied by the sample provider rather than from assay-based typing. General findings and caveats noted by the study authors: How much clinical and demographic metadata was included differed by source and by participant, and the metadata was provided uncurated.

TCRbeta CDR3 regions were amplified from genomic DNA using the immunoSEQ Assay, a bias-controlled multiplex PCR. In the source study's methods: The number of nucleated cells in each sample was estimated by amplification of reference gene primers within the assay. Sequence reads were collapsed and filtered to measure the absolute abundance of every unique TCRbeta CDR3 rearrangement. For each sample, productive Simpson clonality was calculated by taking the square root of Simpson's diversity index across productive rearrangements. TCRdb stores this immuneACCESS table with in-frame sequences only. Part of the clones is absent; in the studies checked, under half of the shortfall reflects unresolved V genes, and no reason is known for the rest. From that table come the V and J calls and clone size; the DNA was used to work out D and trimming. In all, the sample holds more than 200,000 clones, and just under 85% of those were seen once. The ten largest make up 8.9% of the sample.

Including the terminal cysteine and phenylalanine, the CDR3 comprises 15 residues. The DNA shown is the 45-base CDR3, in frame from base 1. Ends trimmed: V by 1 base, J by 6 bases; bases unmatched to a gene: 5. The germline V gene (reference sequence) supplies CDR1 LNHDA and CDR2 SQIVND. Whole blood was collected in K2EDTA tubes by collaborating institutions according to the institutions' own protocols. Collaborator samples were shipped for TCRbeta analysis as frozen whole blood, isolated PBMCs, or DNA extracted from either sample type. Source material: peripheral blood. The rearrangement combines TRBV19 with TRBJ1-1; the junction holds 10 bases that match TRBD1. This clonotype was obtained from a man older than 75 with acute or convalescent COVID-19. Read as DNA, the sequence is TGTGCCAGTAGTATAGGGCCCGGACAGGGGGCTGAAGCTTTCTTT. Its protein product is CASSIGPGQGAEAFF.